Listed below are T cell receptor beta chains from one sample, sequenced in a study of post-analysis software for immune sequencing data. A single record per CDR3 protein comes from TCRdb applying MiXCR to the PCR reads. The top ten clones hold 0.56% of a sample with approximately 730,000 distinct CDR3 sequences, about 27% of them seen once. The sample was blood. These receptors all come from a girl aged 10 to 17 with multiple sclerosis. Both conserved end residues are part of each CDR3. The D gene is left open where the match is weak. Clone size is stated in some rows and not others, as once, few, many or a class when expanded.

NA,TRBJ2-4,TRBV11-2,TRBD1,17,CASSLVLRQGAKNIQYF,TGTGCCAGCAGCTTAGTCCTCAGACAGGGAGCCAAAAACATTCAGTACTTC
NA,TRBJ1-2,TRBV29-1,NA,14,CSVPHRGAGYGYTF,TGCAGCGTTCCCCATAGGGGGGCGGGCTATGGCTACACCTTC
many,TRBJ2-7,TRBV20-1,NA,13,CSARAGNTYEQYF,TGCAGTGCTAGGGCGGGGAATACCTACGAGCAGTACTTC
NA,TRBJ2-5,TRBV27,TRBD1,14,CASRRGQGGGTQYF,TGTGCCAGCAGGCGGGGACAGGGCGGAGGGACCCAGTACTTC
few,TRBJ1-2,TRBV7-9,TRBD1,15,CASSFRQGANYGYTF,TGTGCCAGCAGCTTTCGACAGGGGGCTAACTATGGCTACACCTTC
few,TRBJ1-5,TRBV5-6,NA,16,CASSLGLPSGGSPQHF,TGTGCCAGCAGCTTGGGACTGCCTTCGGGTGGATCGCCCCAGCATTTT
NA,TRBJ1-6,TRBV20-1,NA,15,CSAREARQGASPLHF,TGCAGTGCTAGAGAAGCACGGCAGGGTGCGTCACCCCTCCACTTT
NA,TRBJ2-3,TRBV7-2,NA,16,CASSLVGLHRGDTQYF,TGTGCCAGCAGCTTAGTTGGGCTTCATCGGGGAGATACGCAGTATTTT
NA,TRBJ2-7,TRBV20-1,NA,13,CSARVRQPSEQYF,TGCAGTGCTAGAGTAAGGCAGCCCAGCGAGCAGTACTTC
NA,TRBJ2-7,TRBV5-1,TRBD1,14,CASSFRGHSYEQYF,TGCGCCAGCAGCTTTAGGGGGCACTCCTACGAGCAGTACTTC
NA,TRBJ1-1,TRBV5-5,NA,12,CASSGGAPEAFF,TGTGCCAGCAGCGGAGGCGCCCCTGAAGCTTTCTTT
NA,TRBJ2-3,TRBV11-2,TRBD1,15,CASTERTGGSDTQYF,TGTGCCAGCACCGAAAGGACAGGGGGATCAGATACGCAGTATTTT
NA,TRBJ2-3,TRBV29-1,TRBD2,13,CSVVREGTDTQYF,TGCAGCGTTGTTCGGGAGGGCACAGATACGCAGTATTTT
NA,TRBJ2-3,TRBV29-1,NA,13,CSVEDLGWDTQYF,TGCAGCGTTGAAGATCTAGGGTGGGATACGCAGTATTTT
few,TRBJ2-1,TRBV5-1,TRBD2,14,CASSLADGGGEQFF,TGCGCCAGCAGCTTGGCCGATGGGGGGGGTGAGCAGTTCTTC
many,TRBJ2-7,TRBV7-2,TRBD2,14,CASNLDSGAYEQYF,TGTGCCAGCAACCTTGATAGCGGGGCCTACGAGCAGTACTTC
NA,TRBJ1-5,TRBV12-3/TRBV12-4,TRBD1,15,CASSTDRGSNQPQHF,TGTGCCAGCAGCACGGACAGGGGCAGCAATCAGCCCCAGCATTTT
NA,TRBJ2-1,TRBV7-2,NA,17,CAGSKRPPRPSYNEQFF,TGTGCCGGCAGTAAAAGACCGCCCAGACCCTCCTACAATGAGCAGTTCTTC
few,TRBJ1-2,TRBV5-1,NA,14,CASSPDPVAGGYTF,TGCGCCAGCAGCCCAGACCCCGTTGCGGGAGGCTACACCTTC
NA,TRBJ1-6,TRBV4-1,TRBD1,16,CASSGGYRGRNSPLHF,TGCGCCAGCAGCGGAGGCTACAGGGGCCGAAATTCACCCCTCCACTTT
NA,TRBJ2-1,TRBV20-1,NA,11,CSAQETGEQFF,TGCAGTGCCCAAGAGACGGGAGAGCAGTTCTTC
few,TRBJ2-5,TRBV5-1,NA,13,CASSKSPGETQYF,TGCGCCAGCAGCAAATCACCGGGGGAGACCCAGTACTTC
NA,TRBJ2-1,TRBV5-1,NA,16,CASSSETAVIRGEQFF,TGCGCCAGCAGCTCCGAGACAGCAGTAATCAGGGGTGAGCAGTTCTTC
NA,TRBJ2-3,TRBV20-1,TRBD2,18,CSARVISGGAGLTDTQYF,TGCAGTGCTAGAGTTATAAGCGGGGGGGCCGGTCTAACAGATACGCAGTATTTT
few,TRBJ1-2,TRBV6-5,TRBD1,15,CASRPYRGPNYGYTF,TGTGCCAGCAGGCCCTACAGGGGGCCAAACTATGGCTACACCTTC
many,TRBJ2-5,TRBV6-5,TRBD1,16,CASSYYGQASVETQYF,TGTGCCAGCAGTTACTATGGACAGGCTTCTGTCGAGACCCAGTACTTC
NA,TRBJ1-1,TRBV20-1,NA,12,CSASDSNTEAFF,TGCAGTGCTTCAGACAGCAACACTGAAGCTTTCTTT
NA,TRBJ2-5,TRBV20-1,NA,13,CSAGRGSWETQYF,TGCAGTGCCGGGCGGGGCTCCTGGGAGACCCAGTACTTC
NA,TRBJ2-5,TRBV2,NA,17,CASSPGGLPRDQETQYF,TGTGCCAGCTCTCCCGGAGGGCTACCGAGGGATCAAGAGACCCAGTACTTC
few,TRBJ1-2,TRBV29-1,TRBD1,13,CSGFPDREGGYTF,TGCAGCGGCTTCCCGGACAGGGAGGGAGGCTACACCTTC
NA,TRBJ1-1,TRBV20-1,TRBD1,13,CSAETGIATEAFF,TGCAGTGCCGAGACAGGGATTGCCACTGAAGCTTTCTTT
NA,TRBJ1-5,TRBV28,NA,15,CASRNTRLGHQPQHF,TGTGCCAGCAGAAATACTCGGCTAGGGCACCAGCCCCAGCATTTT
few,TRBJ2-7,TRBV20-1,NA,13,CSASPGSPGEQYF,TGCAGTGCTTCCCCCGGATCCCCAGGGGAGCAGTACTTC
few,TRBJ2-1,TRBV5-1,TRBD2,16,CASSLGHRTSGGQQFF,TGCGCCAGCAGCCTGGGACATAGGACTAGCGGGGGTCAGCAGTTCTTC
NA,TRBJ1-2,TRBV6-2/TRBV6-3,NA,13,CASRIDGVYGYTF,TGTGCCAGCAGGATAGACGGAGTTTATGGCTACACCTTC
few,TRBJ2-3,TRBV20-1,TRBD2,15,CSASVLAASTDTQYF,TGCAGTGCTAGTGTCCTAGCGGCGAGCACAGATACGCAGTATTTT
few,TRBJ1-1,TRBV10-3,NA,13,CAISDISGTEAFF,TGTGCCATCAGTGATATCTCTGGGACTGAAGCTTTCTTT
many,TRBJ2-1,TRBV29-1,TRBD1,14,CSVVGQASYNEQFF,TGCAGCGTTGTGGGACAGGCCTCCTACAATGAGCAGTTCTTC
few,TRBJ1-6,TRBV25-1,NA,14,CASKHPEWGSPLHF,TGTGCCAGCAAGCACCCCGAATGGGGTTCACCCCTCCACTTT
NA,TRBJ2-5,TRBV20-1,TRBD1,14,CSARTGTGKETQYF,TGCAGTGCTAGAACCGGGACAGGGAAAGAGACCCAGTACTTC
once,TRBJ2-1,TRBV7-9,NA,15,CASSLASVPNNEQFF,TGTGCCAGCAGCTTAGCGTCGGTCCCCAACAATGAGCAGTTCTTC
once,TRBJ2-1,TRBV3-1,NA,13,CASSQDSPTYPFF,TGTGCCAGCAGCCAAGATAGCCCGACTTACCCGTTCTTC
few,TRBJ2-5,TRBV6-6,NA,11,CASSPGTKQYF,TGTGCCAGCAGCCCCGGGACCAAGCAGTACTTC
NA,TRBJ2-5,TRBV6-2/TRBV6-3,NA,12,CASTQDLETQYF,TGTGCCAGCACGCAGGACCTCGAGACCCAGTACTTC
many,TRBJ1-2,TRBV12-3/TRBV12-4,NA,13,CASSLSSPLGYTF,TGTGCCAGCAGTTTATCGAGCCCTCTAGGCTACACCTTC
once,TRBJ2-7,TRBV7-2,NA,15,CASSLGGRPSYEQYF,TGTGCCAGCAGCTTAGGAGGGAGACCCTCCTACGAGCAGTACTTC